The rows below give T cell receptor beta chains drawn from one sample of a study of blood T cell repertoires in COVID-19. Sequenced by immunoSEQ multiplex PCR; TCRdb stores in-frame clones only, minus some. The sample includes about 120,000 clones, roughly 69% of them seen just once. Sample: peripheral blood. Receptors originate from a woman in her 70s with acute or convalescent COVID-19. The CDR3 runs from the conserved cysteine through the conserved F or W. Each record gives: CDR3 protein, CDR3 DNA, V gene, clone size, J gene, D gene. A D gene is named only where the DNA matches it firmly. Clone size is given for some rows only: seen once, a few or many times, or a class if the clone is expanded.

CDR3: CASSYDGGNQPQHF
DNA: TGTGCCAGCAGTTATGATGGAGGCAATCAGCCCCAGCATTTT
V: TRBV6-1
size: NA
J: TRBJ1-5
D: NA

CDR3: CASSGGEGPDEQFF
DNA: TGCGCCAGCAGCGGGGGGGAGGGACCCGATGAGCAGTTCTTC
V: TRBV5-1
size: NA
J: TRBJ2-1
D: TRBD2

CDR3: CASSQGFPRRRNTEAFF
DNA: TGTGCCAGCAGCCAAGGATTCCCCCGGAGGCGGAACACTGAAGCTTTCTTT
V: TRBV3-1/TRBV3-2
size: few
J: TRBJ1-1
D: NA

CDR3: CASSPTGSGELFF
DNA: TGTGCCAGCTCACCTACAGGGTCCGGGGAGCTGTTTTTT
V: TRBV18
size: NA
J: TRBJ2-2
D: NA

CDR3: CATKTTGGSLNQPQHF
DNA: TGTGCCACTAAAACAACAGGGGGCAGCCTCAATCAGCCCCAGCATTTT
V: TRBV19
size: NA
J: TRBJ1-5
D: TRBD1

CDR3: CASSFQQDEKLFF
DNA: TGTGCCAGCAGTTTCCAACAGGACGAAAAACTGTTTTTT
V: TRBV6-2/TRBV6-3
size: few
J: TRBJ1-4
D: NA

CDR3: CASSSGTSGNTGELFF
DNA: TGTGCCAGCAGCTCTGGGACTAGCGGGAACACCGGGGAGCTGTTTTTT
V: TRBV9
size: NA
J: TRBJ2-2
D: TRBD2

CDR3: CASSLVAGDNSPLHF
DNA: TGCGCCAGCAGCTTGGTGGCGGGGGATAATTCACCCCTCCACTTT
V: TRBV5-1
size: NA
J: TRBJ1-6
D: NA

CDR3: CAWSVGALIPNEKLFF
DNA: TGTGCCTGGAGTGTGGGGGCGTTGATCCCTAATGAAAAACTGTTTTTT
V: TRBV30
size: NA
J: TRBJ1-4
D: NA

CDR3: CASSPGQGEAFF
DNA: TGTGCCAGCAGCCCAGGACAGGGTGAAGCTTTCTTT
V: TRBV11-3
size: NA
J: TRBJ1-1
D: TRBD1

CDR3: CASTSGQRRSYEQYF
DNA: TGTGCCAGCACTAGCGGCCAAAGACGCTCCTACGAGCAGTACTTC
V: TRBV28
size: NA
J: TRBJ2-7
D: TRBD2

CDR3: CASSQAKGGYGYTF
DNA: TGCGCCAGCAGCCAAGCCAAGGGAGGCTATGGCTACACCTTC
V: TRBV4-3
size: NA
J: TRBJ1-2
D: NA

CDR3: CASSLLGQAATTDTQYF
DNA: TGTGCCAGCAGTTTACTGGGACAGGCGGCAACCACAGATACGCAGTATTTT
V: TRBV28
size: NA
J: TRBJ2-3
D: TRBD1

CDR3: CASSSKSREQYF
DNA: TGTGCCAGCAGTTCTAAGTCGAGAGAGCAGTACTTC
V: TRBV27
size: NA
J: TRBJ2-7
D: NA

CDR3: CASSFLGTGVENIQYF
DNA: TGTGCCAGCAGTTTCTTAGGGACGGGAGTGGAAAACATTCAGTACTTC
V: TRBV28
size: NA
J: TRBJ2-4
D: NA

CDR3: CASQSDGGPYNEQFF
DNA: TGTGCCAGCCAGAGCGACGGGGGGCCCTACAATGAGCAGTTCTTC
V: TRBV2
size: NA
J: TRBJ2-1
D: NA

CDR3: CASSSGQSTIYGYTF
DNA: TGTGCCAGCAGCTCGGGACAGTCAACCATCTATGGCTACACCTTC
V: TRBV6-5
size: NA
J: TRBJ1-2
D: TRBD1

CDR3: CASSPLGTGYGYTF
DNA: TGTGCCAGCAGCCCCCTCGGGACAGGGTACGGCTACACCTTC
V: TRBV5-8
size: NA
J: TRBJ1-2
D: TRBD1

CDR3: CASSQVLAGVTGELFF
DNA: TGCGCCAGCAGCCAAGTTCTAGCGGGAGTCACCGGGGAGCTGTTTTTT
V: TRBV4-1
size: NA
J: TRBJ2-2
D: TRBD2

CDR3: CASTQNTGNTEAFF
DNA: TGCGCCAGCACCCAAAATACAGGGAACACTGAAGCTTTCTTT
V: TRBV5-1
size: NA
J: TRBJ1-1
D: NA

CDR3: CASSFSGDLGTDTQYF
DNA: TGCGCCAGCAGCTTTAGCGGGGACTTGGGCACAGATACGCAGTATTTT
V: TRBV5-1
size: few
J: TRBJ2-3
D: TRBD2

CDR3: CASSQGTRSSTDTQYF
DNA: TGTGCCAGCAGCCAAGGAACCCGGAGTTCCACAGATACGCAGTATTTT
V: TRBV3-1/TRBV3-2
size: NA
J: TRBJ2-3
D: NA

CDR3: CASTATGTGLSPLHF
DNA: TGTGCCAGCACCGCAACCGGGACAGGGCTCTCACCCCTCCACTTT
V: TRBV28
size: few
J: TRBJ1-6
D: TRBD1

CDR3: CASSAGLEVTEQYF
DNA: TGTGCCAGCAGCGCGGGACTAGAAGTCACCGAGCAGTACTTC
V: TRBV5-4
size: NA
J: TRBJ2-7
D: TRBD2

CDR3: CASSLRDRGIGNTIYF
DNA: TGTGCCAGCAGCTTGCGGGACAGGGGAATCGGAAACACCATATATTTT
V: TRBV7-2
size: NA
J: TRBJ1-3
D: TRBD1

CDR3: CASSIGPSTGELFF
DNA: TGTGCCAGTAGTATAGGTCCCAGCACCGGGGAGCTGTTTTTT
V: TRBV19
size: once
J: TRBJ2-2
D: NA

CDR3: CASKTGPGSYEQYF
DNA: TGTGCCAGCAAAACGGGTCCGGGGTCCTACGAGCAGTACTTC
V: TRBV27
size: NA
J: TRBJ2-7
D: NA

CDR3: CASSSQETQYF
DNA: TGTGCCAGCAGTTCACAAGAGACCCAGTACTTC
V: TRBV7-9
size: NA
J: TRBJ2-5
D: NA

CDR3: CASSYGSGHREAFF
DNA: TGTGCCAGCTCGTACGGTTCAGGACACCGTGAAGCTTTCTTT
V: TRBV13
size: NA
J: TRBJ1-1
D: NA

CDR3: CASSLGALAGGQETQYF
DNA: TGTGCCAGCAGCTTAGGGGCCTTAGCGGGGGGTCAAGAGACCCAGTACTTC
V: TRBV7-2
size: NA
J: TRBJ2-5
D: TRBD2

CDR3: CASQTGNTGELFF
DNA: TGCGCCAGCCAGACGGGGAACACCGGGGAGCTGTTTTTT
V: TRBV5-1
size: NA
J: TRBJ2-2
D: NA

CDR3: CASSSTASSTDTQYF
DNA: TGTGCCAGCAGCTCGACAGCTTCTTCGACAGATACGCAGTATTTT
V: TRBV5-5
size: NA
J: TRBJ2-3
D: NA

CDR3: CASSSANGGPSYNEQFF
DNA: TGTGCCAGTAGTTCGGCAAACGGAGGGCCCTCCTACAATGAGCAGTTCTTC
V: TRBV19
size: NA
J: TRBJ2-1
D: NA